This entry features one T cell receptor (beta chain) sequence. This sample stems from a study of CD8+ T cells in alopecia areata. The CDR3 is 15 residues long. The germline V gene has CDR1 SGHRS and CDR2 YFSETQ. The V gene lost 2 bases and the J gene lost 0 bases, with 10 bases spanning the gap. This sample's treatment: oral pan-JAK inhibitor, 5-10 mg twice daily. Following RNA extraction, reverse transcription yielded cDNA that acted as the sequencing template. Here immunoSEQ multiplex PCR was the method, and the copy in TCRdb shows in-frame clones only, minus some. The table shows approximately 150,000 clones, with approximately 90% occurring only once.

The chain carries TRBV5-1 and TRBJ2-3; D may correspond to TRBD1 or TRBD2 (5 bases each). The sequencing used CD8+ T cells sorted from blood, collected at week 4, from a patient treated with tofacitinib. The sequence was collected from a human donor with alopecia areata. CDR3 residues: CASSFSRDSTDTQYF. The CDR3 bases are TGCGCCAGCAGCTTCTCCCGGGACAGCACAGATACGCAGTATTTT. The whole variable domain, filled in from reference TRBV5-1 and TRBJ2-3, reads KAGVTQTPRYLIKTRGQQVTLSCSPISGHRSVSWYQQTPGQGLQFLFEYFSETQRNKGNFPGRFSGRQFSNSRSEMNVSTLELGDSALYLCASSFSRDSTDTQYFGPGTRLTVL.